The 21 T cell receptor beta chains listed next were all sequenced from one sample in a study of cytotoxic CD8 clonotypes in ibrutinib-treated CLL listed by TCRdb under 2021. The method was the immunoSEQ multiplex PCR assay. TCRdb limited this immuneACCESS table to in-frame rearrangements with V and J called. A share of clones is missing; checked studies link under half to unresolved V genes, and the rest is unexplained. A total of almost 85,000 clones appear in this sample, 70% to 90% of them only once. Roughly 5% of the sample belongs to the ten largest clones. The sequences come from PBMCs, collected before ibrutinib treatment. These receptors were taken from a human donor with chronic lymphocytic leukemia.

The J gene is TRBJ2-1, the V gene TRBV7-9, with D hard to call. This CDR3 spans 10 amino acids. Germline V lookup: CDR1 SEHNR, CDR2 FQNEAQ (reference sequence). Trimming pared 3 bases from V and 10 bases from J, leaving 4 bases between. CDR3 residues: CASSFEEQFF. In DNA, the CDR3 is TGTGCCAGCAGCTTCGAAGAGCAGTTCTTC.

The chain uses TRBV27 and TRBJ1-2, with D perhaps matching TRBD1 (6 bases). This CDR3 has 13 amino acids. CDR1 is MNHEY, CDR2 SMNVEV, per germline (reference sequence). V was cut by 3 bases and J by 7 bases, with 12 bases left in between. CDR3 loop: CASSLARGGGYTF. CDR3 nucleotides: TGTGCCAGCAGTTTGGCCAGGGGTGGTGGCTACACCTTC.

The genes are TRBV7-3 and TRBJ2-1; no reliable D call. The CDR3 extends over 13 amino acids. Germline V lookup: CDR1 SGHTA, CDR2 FQGTGA. V lost 0 bases to trimming and J lost 4 bases, with 4 bases between them. This CDR3 is CASSLTDYNEQFF. CDR3 nucleotide sequence: TGTGCCAGCAGCTTAACAGATTACAATGAGCAGTTCTTC.

V is TRBV7-2 and J is TRBJ2-3, with TRBD1 as a possible D gene (5 bases). Per germline, CDR1 SGHTA and CDR2 FQGNSA. The CDR3 runs 15 residues. Trimming removed 8 bases from V and 0 bases from J, with 15 bases in between. The CDR3 region is CASGPTGLSTDTQYF. Written as DNA, the CDR3 is TGTGCCAGCGGGCCCACAGGTCTTAGCACAGATACGCAGTATTTT.

The V and J genes are TRBV5-6 and TRBJ2-3; D is unresolved. The length of the CDR3 is 17 residues. V was pared by 0 bases and J by 2 bases, with 16 bases between. Germline V gene sequence: CDR1 SGHDT, CDR2 YYEEEE. The CDR3 here is CASSLGSVLYSTDTQYF. CDR3 coding DNA: TGTGCCAGCAGCTTGGGGTCTGTACTATATTCCACAGATACGCAGTATTTT.

The CDR3 spells CASSQDTAGNTGELFF. The DNA for the CDR3 is TGTGCCAGCAGCCAAGATACAGCGGGGAACACCGGGGAGCTGTTTTTT. This sequence joins TRBV4-2 and TRBJ2-2; a weak D match, TRBD2 (6 bases). V lost 0 bases, J lost 1 base, and 9 bases lay in between. Looked up from germline, CDR1 is LGHNA and CDR2 is YNFKEQ. This CDR3 contains 16 residues.

The J gene is TRBJ2-3, the V gene TRBV6-5; TRBD2 aligns across 11 bases. CDR3 size: 14 residues. The trim removed 6 bases at V and 5 bases at J, leaving 4 bases unmatched. Germline-derived CDR1 and CDR2 are MNHEY and SVGAGI. CDR3: CASRLAGGVDTQYF. In DNA, the CDR3 is TGTGCCAGCAGATTAGCGGGAGGGGTAGATACGCAGTATTTT.

This chain joins TRBV6-5 and TRBJ1-2; 8 nucleotides align to TRBD1. The germline gives CDR1 MNHEY, CDR2 SVGAGI. The CDR3 spans 15 residues. Trimming took 3 bases from V and 4 from J; bases not matched to a gene: 7. Here the CDR3 reads CASSYKQGEIYGYTF. CDR3 coding DNA: TGTGCCAGCAGTTATAAACAGGGGGAGATCTATGGCTACACCTTC.

The chain couples TRBV7-2 to TRBJ2-7; no clear D. Germline V gene data show CDR1 as SGHTA and CDR2 as FQGNSA. V lost 5 bases, J lost 11 bases, and 22 bases lay in between. CDR3 length equals 14 residues. CDR3 region: CASSPHLAADHKYF. In DNA form, the CDR3 reads TGTGCCAGCAGCCCTCACCTCGCGGCGGACCATAAGTACTTC.

The rearrangement links TRBV7-2 to TRBJ2-7, with D perhaps TRBD2 (6 bases). The CDR3 is made up of 15 amino acids. Trimming stripped 5 bases from V and 1 base from J, with 15 bases between. CDR1 and CDR2 (germline): SGHTA, FQGNSA. The CDR3 loop is CASSLMTRFSYEQYF. For the CDR3, the DNA is TGTGCCAGCAGCCTCATGACTAGATTTTCCTACGAGCAGTACTTC.

The gene calls are TRBV11-3 and TRBJ2-1; perhaps D is TRBD1 or TRBD2 (5 bases each). Trimming pared 4 bases from V and 1 base from J, leaving 14 bases between. Per germline, CDR1 SGHNT and CDR2 YENEEA. The CDR3 covers 16 residues. CDR3 DNA sequence: TGTGCCAGCAGCTCCTCCGGGACGCCATCCTACAATGAGCAGTTCTTC. Translation: CASSSSGTPSYNEQFF.

There are a few counts of this clone. The chain carries TRBV5-4 and TRBJ2-7; 8 bases map to TRBD2. This CDR3 has 14 amino acids. V lost 5 bases and J lost 7; bases outside the gene matches: 11. Germline CDR1 reads SGHNT; CDR2 reads YYREEE (reference sequence). The CDR3 protein is CASRPGTRVGEQYF. Written as DNA, the CDR3 is TGTGCCAGCAGGCCCGGGACTAGGGTCGGGGAGCAGTACTTC.

The rearrangement uses TRBV7-2 and TRBJ1-1; the D is unclear. Germline CDR1 SGHTA, CDR2 FQGNSA. CDR3 length: 13 amino acids. V lost 1 base, J lost 5 bases, and 8 bases lay in between. The CDR3 is CASSLVPGTEAFF. In DNA form, the CDR3 reads TGTGCCAGCAGCTTAGTCCCGGGGACTGAAGCTTTCTTT.

V usage is TRBV5-6 and J usage is TRBJ2-7; TRBD1 matches at 7 bases. CDR1 is SGHDT and CDR2 is YYEEEE in the germline V gene. V gave up 4 bases and J gave up 6 bases; unmatched junction bases: 13. The CDR3 runs to 15 residues. The CDR3: CASSVTGDPTAEQYF. DNA for the CDR3: TGTGCCAGCAGCGTAACAGGGGATCCTACCGCCGAGCAGTACTTC.

This clone was picked up one time. The chain carries TRBV5-8 and TRBJ2-7, with 7 bases lining up with TRBD1. The CDR3 length is 15 residues. Germline V gene sequence: CDR1 SGHTS, CDR2 YDEGEE. With 7 bases clipped from V and 7 bases from J, the junction kept 17 bases outside the gene matches. This CDR3 is CASDEQGPVVMEQYF. Written as DNA, the CDR3 is TGTGCCAGCGATGAACAGGGGCCGGTTGTAATGGAGCAGTACTTC.

The gene calls are TRBV27 and TRBJ1-5; the D is unclear. Trimming removed 1 base at V and 5 bases at J, with 6 bases between. CDR3 length: 13 residues. The germline V gene encodes CDR1 MNHEY and CDR2 SMNVEV (reference sequence). The CDR3: CASSLFRDQPQHF. CDR3 nucleotides: TGTGCCAGCAGTTTATTCCGAGATCAGCCCCAGCATTTT.

This sequence joins TRBV14 and TRBJ2-5; D ambiguous. Trimming removed 4 bases at V and 5 bases at J, with 20 bases between. The CDR3 has 16 amino acids. In germline, CDR1 is SGHDN, CDR2 FVKESK. Written as DNA, the CDR3 is TGTGCCAGCAGCCCCACCCTAGACCGAGTGGTGGAGACCCAGTACTTC. Protein product: CASSPTLDRVVETQYF.

The chain recombines TRBV5-6 with TRBJ2-6; perhaps TRBD1 as D (5 bases). V was clipped by 2 bases and J by 3 bases, with 18 bases between them. Germline V CDR1 and CDR2: SGHDT, YYEEEE. The CDR3 extends over 18 amino acids. The CDR3 DNA reads as TGTGCCAGCAGCTTTGGTTGGTCAGGGAATGGTGGGGCCAACGTCCTGACTTTC. Amino acid sequence: CASSFGWSGNGGANVLTF.

The chain is built from TRBV29-1 and TRBJ2-5; TRBD1 matches 8 bases. This CDR3 has 17 residues. The V gene end was trimmed by 0 bases and the J gene end by 1 base; junction bases not matched to a gene: 10. Germline V gene sequence: CDR1 SQVTM, CDR2 ANQGSEA. The CDR3 bases are TGCAGCGTTGAAGATGCCACAGGGGGACTTTCCCAAGAGACCCAGTACTTC. Translation: CSVEDATGGLSQETQYF. The whole variable domain, remainder taken from reference TRBV29-1 and TRBJ2-5, is SAVISQKPSRDICQRGTSLTIQCQVDSQVTMMFWYRQQPGQSLTLIATANQGSEATYESGFVIDKFPISRPNLTFSTLTVSNMSPEDSSIYLCSVEDATGGLSQETQYFGPGTRLLVL.

Notes on this clone: Other DNA sequences in the sample encode the same CDR3. The CDR3 DNA follows: TGTGCCAGCTCACAGGGACAGAACAATGAGCAGTTCTTC. The encoded protein is CASSQGQNNEQFF. The chain combines TRBV18 with TRBJ2-1, with 7 bases matching TRBD1. V lost 4 bases and J lost 5; bases outside the gene matches: 2. Per germline, CDR1 KGHSH and CDR2 LQKENI. The CDR3 is 13 amino acids. Filled out from reference TRBV18 and TRBJ2-1, the complete variable domain reads NAGVMQNPRHLVRRRGQEARLRCSPMKGHSHVYWYRQLPEEGLKFMVYLQKENIIDESGMPKERFSAEFPKEGPSILRIQQVVRGDSAAYFCASSQGQNNEQFFGPGTRLTVL.

The table lists this clone with many counts. V and J are TRBV19 and TRBJ1-3, with a tentative D call TRBD1 (5 bases). Germline CDR1 LNHDA, CDR2 SQIVND (reference sequence). V was shortened by 3 bases and J by 0 bases, with 15 bases between the two germline ends. This CDR3 contains 17 residues. CDR3 DNA sequence: TGTGCCAGTAGTATTACGAGACAGACGTACTCTGGAAACACCATATATTTT. This encodes CASSITRQTYSGNTIYF.